The clone carrying this T cell receptor (beta chain) was recorded at least ten times. Its cognate antigen is unknown. The CDR3 contains 14 residues. V dropped 5 bases and J dropped 6 bases, with 16 bases sitting between them. Germline V CDR1 and CDR2: SGHVS, FNYEAQ. This sample stems from a study of post-analysis software for immune sequencing data. The authors incorporated unique molecular identifiers into the TCR beta cDNA libraries. In TCRdb, the PCR reads were re-called with MiXCR into one record per CDR3 protein. The profile shows about 200,000 distinct CDR3 sequences, approximately 29% of them singletons. Study-level findings and limits: TRBV5-6, TRBV5-1 and TRBV20-1 were among about 5 TRBV segments more frequent in patients than controls. The normalized Chao1 diversity of multiple sclerosis patients was significantly lower than that of controls.

The clonotype originates from a girl under 18 with multiple sclerosis. The rearrangement uses TRBV7-6 and TRBJ1-2; D is undetermined. Material: blood. CDR3 nucleotides: TGTGCCAGCAGCCCGGGTGGTACGGAGCATGGCTACACCTTC. Translating it yields CASSPGGTEHGYTF.